This TCR beta chain appears in the sequencing data of a study of CD8+CD57+ T cells in acquired aplastic anemia. Notes on the study in general: Common to patients and controls were roughly 30 CD8+ CDR3 sequences. Between the patient and control groups, CD8+ Simpson's diversity did not differ significantly.

For CDR3 and TCR beta VDJ profiling, genomic DNA was the template used. TCRdb processed the reads anew with MiXCR; each CDR3 protein has one entry. The sample includes about 160,000 distinct CDR3 sequences, approximately 43% of them seen just once. As for this clonotype: Its antigen is still unknown.

Trimming cost V 5 bases and J 8 bases, with 9 bases left between them. CDR3 length equals 11 residues. Germline CDR1 SEHNR, CDR2 FQNEAQ (reference sequence). Sequencing input: sorted CD4+, CD8+, or CD8+CD57+ T cells (not recorded which) from PBMCs. This TCR was recovered from a human donor in good health. This rearrangement joins TRBV7-9 to TRBJ1-2, with D unresolved. CDR3 amino acids: CASSRSAGYTF. Here the CDR3 DNA reads TGTGCCAGCAGCCGTAGTGCCGGCTACACCTTC.